This T cell receptor (beta chain) was profiled in a study of tumor-infiltrating lymphocytes in oesophageal squamous cell carcinoma. A single record per CDR3 protein comes from TCRdb applying MiXCR to the PCR reads. The data hold tens of thousands of distinct CDR3 sequences, with 30% to 40% observed a single time. The V end was cut by 6 bases, the J end by 2 bases, with 13 bases between. Germline-derived CDR1 and CDR2 are MNHNS and SASEGT. CDR3 length: 14 residues. By share, this clonotype counts as medium-sized. This TCR was sampled from a male donor with esophageal squamous cell carcinoma. The chain employs TRBV6-1 and TRBJ2-5, with a weak D call TRBD1 (6 bases). The sample was esophageal tumor tissue. The CDR3 DNA sequence: TGTGCCAGCAGCTGGACAGATGGGCAAGAGACCCAGTACTTC. Translated, it gives CASSWTDGQETQYF.